The next 14 T cell receptor beta chains were all read from a single sample in a study of blood T cells in healthy people across ages. Combining a sample-barcoded 5' primer with a J-beta primer mix, a second PCR ran for roughly 6 to 11 cycles. TCRdb reanalysed the 5' RACE reads using MiXCR and keeps one entry per CDR3 protein. The data show about 1.4 million distinct CDR3 sequences, with approximately 63% seen just once and 6.5% to 8.5% held by the top ten. The sequenced sample was blood. Receptors originate from a man younger than 35 in good health.

The chain couples TRBV12-3 or TRBV12-4 to TRBJ2-3, with D tentatively TRBD1 (5 bases). The CDR3 has 17 residues. V was cut by 4 bases and J by 1 base, with 18 bases left in between. The DNA of the CDR3 is TGTGCCAGCAGTTCCGTGTTTGGAATCAGGGGCACAGATACGCAGTATTTT. Its protein product is CASSSVFGIRGTDTQYF.

This clonotype was detected a few times. The chain carries TRBV7-2 and TRBJ2-7, with TRBD2 matching 9 bases. The CDR3 extends over 15 amino acids. Germline CDR1 SGHTA, CDR2 FQGNSA. Trimming took 2 bases from V and 3 from J; bases not matched to a gene: 5. The CDR3 sequence is CASSLFAGGNYEQYF. The CDR3 region has the DNA TGTGCCAGCAGCTTATTCGCGGGGGGGAACTACGAGCAGTACTTC.

This chain links TRBV6-2 or TRBV6-3 with TRBJ1-2; D perhaps matches TRBD1 (5 bases). The CDR3 length is 14 residues. The germline V and J ends were trimmed by 0 bases and 5 bases, with 10 bases remaining between them. The germline V gene encodes CDR1 MNHEY and CDR2 SVGEGT. The CDR3 nucleotides read TGTGCCAGCAGTTACTCGACTGCAGGGTATGGCTACACCTTC. This codes for CASSYSTAGYGYTF.

J is TRBJ1-2 and V is TRBV27; D is possibly TRBD1 (5 bases). Germline CDR1 is MNHEY and CDR2 is SMNVEV (reference sequence). The CDR3 totals 15 residues. V gave up 5 bases and J gave up 7 bases, with 20 bases separating them. CDR3 in amino acids: CASSHETVGRSGYTF. DNA for the CDR3: TGTGCCAGCAGTCACGAGACAGTAGGTCGGAGTGGCTACACCTTC.

V gene TRBV20-1 combines with J gene TRBJ2-5; 7 nucleotides line up with TRBD2. Judging by the DNA end, TRBJ2-7 fits better; the J call may be wrong. Per germline, CDR1 DFQATT and CDR2 SNEGSKA (reference sequence). The CDR3 runs to 15 residues. As DNA, the CDR3 is TGCAGTGCTAGACTTGGAGGGCAGCGGGGTTACGAGCAGTACTTC. Its protein product is CSARLGGQRGYEQYF.

The rearrangement links TRBV6-5 to TRBJ2-5; D unresolved. Matching the DNA end better, TRBJ2-7 makes the J call doubtful. The CDR3 runs to 15 residues. The germline gives CDR1 MNHEY, CDR2 SVGAGI. CDR3 region: CASSYHADGSYEQYF. The CDR3 coding sequence is TGTGCCAGCAGTTACCACGCGGACGGGTCCTACGAGCAGTACTTC.

This clonotype was observed once. The chain employs TRBV27 and TRBJ2-5; 7 bases are shared with TRBD1. Losses at the gene ends were 6 bases for V and 11 bases for J; bases not matched to a gene: 21. This CDR3 region has 16 residues. The germline V gene has CDR1 MNHEY and CDR2 SMNVEV (reference sequence). Here the CDR3 reads CASRGDSYEIYNEQYF. DNA of the CDR3: TGTGCCAGCAGGGGGGACAGTTATGAAATCTACAATGAGCAGTACTTC.

This clonotype was detected only a few times. This chain joins TRBV20-1 and TRBJ2-7; 9 bases are a match to TRBD1. The CDR3 spans 13 residues. J lost 3 bases, V lost 8 bases, and 8 bases had no gene match. CDR1 and CDR2 (germline): DFQATT, SNEGSKA (reference sequence). The CDR3 is CSPRDRDNYEQYF. CDR3 nucleotides: TGCAGTCCCCGGGACAGGGACAACTACGAGCAGTACTTC.

CDR3 sequence: CASSSLAGVYSSYNEQFF. The DNA of the CDR3 is TGTGCCAGCAGCTCACTAGCGGGGGTATACTCATCTTACAATGAGCAGTTCTTC. The chain combines TRBV7-9 with TRBJ2-1; 11 nucleotides align to TRBD2. CDR1 and CDR2 from the germline V gene are SEHNR and FQNEAQ (reference sequence). CDR3 length: 18 residues. V lost 4 bases and J lost 4; bases outside the gene matches: 12.

The chain combines TRBV20-1 with TRBJ1-2; TRBD1 aligns across 7 bases. After removal of 7 bases from V and 2 bases from J, the junction contained 7 bases not matched to a gene. CDR3 length: 13 amino acids. The germline CDR1 and CDR2 sequences are DFQATT and SNEGSKA (reference sequence). CDR3 region: CSVGTDGNYGYTF. DNA of the CDR3: TGCAGTGTCGGGACAGACGGAAACTATGGCTACACCTTC.

This sequence joins TRBV28 and TRBJ1-5; D remains unclear. The CDR3 spans 10 residues. Germline V gene lookup returns CDR1 MDHEN and CDR2 SYDVKM. The chain's CDR3 is CALGGQPQHF. The CDR3 coding sequence is TGTGCGTTGGGCGGCCAGCCCCAGCATTTT.

The chain carries TRBV20-1 and TRBJ2-7, with 7 bases aligning to TRBD2. The tail of the sequence fits TRBJ2-1 better, so the J call may be wrong. The CDR3 totals 17 residues. Germline loops: CDR1 DFQATT, CDR2 SNEGSKA (reference sequence). This chain's CDR3 is CSARALRRSGIIDGQFF. The CDR3 DNA reads as TGCAGTGCTAGAGCCCTGCGGAGGAGCGGGATTATAGATGGGCAGTTCTTC.

The chain has TRBV20-1 and TRBJ2-7; D may correspond to TRBD1 or TRBD2 (5 bases each). CDR3 length equals 13 residues. The V gene's germline CDR1 is DFQATT and CDR2 SNEGSKA (reference sequence). Between the trimmed V and J ends, which lost 6 bases and 3 bases, there was a span of 15 bases. Here the CDR3 reads CSASGLEGYEQYF. CDR3 DNA: TGCAGTGCCTCGGGGCTAGAGGGCTACGAGCAGTACTTC.

The chain has TRBV5-6 and TRBJ2-3; 8 positions agree with TRBD2. There are 16 residues in the CDR3. Trimming cost V 5 bases and J 1 base; bases outside gene matches: 9. Germline V gene sequence: CDR1 SGHDT, CDR2 YYEEEE. The CDR3 region is CASRARRGGGTDTQYF. The CDR3 DNA sequence: TGTGCCAGCAGAGCTAGACGGGGGGGCGGCACAGATACGCAGTATTTT.